These T cell receptor beta chains were read from a single sample in a study of CD8 T cells in ankylosing spondylitis. MiXCR was run by TCRdb on the 5' RACE reads, yielding one entry per CDR3 protein. The sample has more than 150,000 distinct CDR3 sequences, over 15% seen once; the top ten hold roughly 4%. The specimen sequenced was blood, either unsorted or a sorted T cell fraction (not recorded which). The receptor source for this set is a male donor aged 5-29 years with ankylosing spondylitis or in good health (not recorded which). Both conserved end residues are part of each CDR3. Each record gives: V gene, D gene, J gene, clone size, CDR3 protein, CDR3 DNA. D genes are given only for firm matches. Some rows mark clone size as missing; the rest say once, few, many or name a class of expanded clone.

>TRBV10-3|.|TRBJ2-1|many
CAISVRDRYYNEQFF
TGTGCCATCAGTGTCCGGGACCGATACTACAATGAGCAGTTCTTC
>TRBV4-1|TRBD2|TRBJ2-3|many
CASSFQSGASGSTDTQYF
TGCGCCAGCAGCTTCCAAAGCGGGGCTAGCGGAAGCACAGATACGCAGTATTTT
>TRBV6-5|.|TRBJ1-1|many
CASSYSIPNTEAFF
TGTGCCAGCAGTTACTCGATACCGAACACTGAAGCTTTCTTT
>TRBV9|TRBD2|TRBJ2-1|many
CASSPGGGRNNEQFF
TGTGCCAGCAGCCCCGGGGGGGGCAGGAACAATGAGCAGTTCTTC
>TRBV4-3|TRBD2|TRBJ2-7|many
CASSQDSGSETYEQYF
TGCGCCAGCAGCCAAGATAGCGGGAGCGAAACGTACGAGCAGTACTTC
>TRBV5-1|TRBD2|TRBJ2-1|.
CASSDPSGDYNEQFF
TGCGCCAGCAGCGATCCGAGCGGGGACTACAATGAGCAGTTCTTC
>TRBV12-3/TRBV12-4|.|TRBJ1-5|many
CASSPQTGPQHF
TGTGCCAGCAGTCCCCAAACAGGGCCCCAGCATTTT
>TRBV5-1|.|TRBJ2-1|many
CASRASYNEQFF
TGCGCCAGCAGGGCCTCCTACAATGAGCAGTTCTTC
>TRBV5-5|.|TRBJ1-4|many
CASSLENSLNEKLFF
TGTGCCAGCAGCTTGGAAAACAGCTTAAATGAAAAACTGTTTTTT
>TRBV10-3|.|TRBJ1-6|many
CAISDGNSPLHF
TGTGCCATCAGTGATGGAAATTCACCCCTCCACTTT
>TRBV6-1|.|TRBJ1-2|many
CASSEVGGNYGYTF
TGTGCCAGCAGTGAAGTCGGCGGGAACTATGGCTACACCTTC
>TRBV6-5|TRBD2|TRBJ2-1|many
CASSSTGTSVYNEQFF
TGTGCCAGCAGCTCGACCGGGACTAGCGTTTACAATGAGCAGTTCTTC
>TRBV3-1|.|TRBJ1-5|many
CASSQSGTMGQPQHF
TGTGCCAGCAGCCAATCCGGAACAATGGGGCAGCCCCAGCATTTT
>TRBV12-3/TRBV12-4|.|TRBJ2-2|many
CASGRGAGELFF
TGTGCCTCGGGACGGGGAGCCGGGGAGCTGTTTTTT
>TRBV27|TRBD1|TRBJ2-1|many
CASSLLDGTGYNEQFF
TGTGCCAGCAGTTTACTCGACGGGACAGGGTACAATGAGCAGTTCTTC
>TRBV18|.|TRBJ1-1|.
CASAGQQNTEAFF
TGTGCCAGCGCAGGGCAACAGAACACTGAAGCTTTCTTT
>TRBV6-2/TRBV6-3|.|TRBJ1-2|many
CASSYNFGRSPNYGYTF
TGTGCCAGCAGTTACAATTTTGGACGGAGCCCTAACTATGGCTACACCTTC
>TRBV7-8|.|TRBJ1-5|many
CASSLDADQPQHF
TGTGCCAGCAGCTTAGATGCGGATCAGCCCCAGCATTTT
>TRBV6-5|.|TRBJ2-1|many
CASSRTSSSYNEQFF
TGTGCCAGCAGTCGGACTTCGAGCTCCTACAATGAGCAGTTCTTC
>TRBV6-2/TRBV6-3|.|TRBJ2-1|many
CASSWDNNEQFF
TGTGCCAGCAGTTGGGACAACAATGAGCAGTTCTTC
>TRBV27|.|TRBJ2-1|many
CASGPWDLYNEQFF
TGTGCCAGCGGACCATGGGATTTGTACAATGAGCAGTTCTTC
>TRBV29-1|TRBD2|TRBJ2-7|.
CSVRTSGYEQYF
TGCAGCGTGAGGACTAGCGGCTACGAGCAGTACTTC
>TRBV5-1|TRBD1|TRBJ2-2|many
CASSPNSGQANTGELFF
TGCGCCAGCAGCCCCAACTCGGGACAGGCGAACACCGGGGAGCTGTTTTTT
>TRBV20-1|.|TRBJ2-1|.
CSARDLGTPNPQIYNEQFF
TGCAGTGCTAGAGATCTGGGGACTCCGAATCCCCAAATCTACAATGAGCAGTTCTTC
>TRBV7-9|.|TRBJ2-1|many
CASSLESGAPYNEQFF
TGTGCCAGCAGCTTAGAGTCGGGAGCCCCCTACAATGAGCAGTTCTTC
>TRBV29-1|.|TRBJ1-5|many
CSVSVSNQPQHF
TGCAGCGTTTCAGTCTCCAATCAGCCCCAGCATTTT
>TRBV4-3|TRBD2|TRBJ2-7|many
CASSPGLGTGTSGNTYEQYF
TGCGCCAGCAGCCCCGGGCTAGGGACCGGGACTAGCGGGAATACCTACGAGCAGTACTTC
>TRBV5-1|.|TRBJ2-1|many
CASSEVGFHNEQFF
TGCGCCAGCAGCGAGGTAGGATTCCACAATGAGCAGTTCTTC
>TRBV14|.|TRBJ2-1|.
CASSQDSASQFTSYNEQFF
TGTGCCAGCAGCCAAGATTCCGCCAGCCAATTTACCTCCTACAATGAGCAGTTCTTC
>TRBV20-1|.|TRBJ2-3|many
CSARDRWGELTDTQYF
TGCAGTGCTAGAGATCGGTGGGGGGAACTCACAGATACGCAGTATTTT
>TRBV29-1|.|TRBJ2-5|many
CSVEWGAGETQYF
TGCAGCGTTGAGTGGGGGGCCGGGGAGACCCAGTACTTC
>TRBV20-1|.|TRBJ2-5|many
CSARDLGSQETQYF
TGCAGTGCTAGAGATCTAGGATCTCAAGAGACCCAGTACTTC
>TRBV7-2|.|TRBJ2-1|many
CASSLVSFQYNEQFF
TGTGCCAGCAGCTTAGTTAGTTTCCAATACAATGAGCAGTTCTTC
>TRBV5-1|.|TRBJ2-4|many
CASSLGLDREPLTKNIQYF
TGCGCCAGCAGCTTGGGTCTGGACAGAGAGCCACTAACCAAAAACATTCAGTACTTC
>TRBV29-1|.|TRBJ2-1|few
CSESRLRNNEQFF
TGCAGCGAAAGCAGACTGAGAAACAATGAGCAGTTCTTC
>TRBV5-1|TRBD2|TRBJ2-1|.
CASSWGLAGGTYNEQFF
TGCGCCAGCAGCTGGGGACTAGCGGGAGGAACCTACAATGAGCAGTTCTTC
>TRBV12-3/TRBV12-4|TRBD1|TRBJ1-2|many
CASSLERTGGRANYGYTF
TGTGCCAGCAGTTTAGAGAGGACAGGGGGAAGGGCTAACTATGGCTACACCTTC
>TRBV7-8|TRBD1|TRBJ2-5|many
CASSLADRGLSYF
TGTGCCAGCAGCTTAGCGGACAGGGGGCTAAGTTACTTC
>TRBV7-6|.|TRBJ2-6|.
CARSLEGFGANVLTF
TGTGCCAGAAGCTTAGAGGGGTTTGGGGCCAACGTCCTGACTTTC
>TRBV6-6|TRBD1|TRBJ2-7|many
CASTRTGDYEQYF
TGTGCCAGCACCCGGACAGGGGATTACGAGCAGTACTTC
>TRBV20-1|TRBD1|TRBJ2-7|many
CSAPPPGQGYEQYF
TGCAGTGCCCCCCCTCCGGGACAGGGCTACGAGCAGTACTTC
>TRBV9|.|TRBJ2-1|many
CASSVGPPNEQFF
TGTGCCAGCAGCGTAGGTCCACCCAATGAGCAGTTCTTC
>TRBV29-1|.|TRBJ2-1|many
CSVPSGGYNEQFF
TGCAGCGTCCCCTCAGGAGGATACAATGAGCAGTTCTTC
>TRBV12-3/TRBV12-4|TRBD2|TRBJ2-3|many
CASRGGGLAGGYDTQYF
TGTGCCAGCAGGGGTGGGGGACTAGCGGGAGGGTACGATACGCAGTATTTT
>TRBV4-1|TRBD2|TRBJ2-1|many
CASSPRAGVGNEQFF
TGCGCCAGCAGCCCCCGAGCGGGAGTAGGGAATGAGCAGTTCTTC
>TRBV7-2|.|TRBJ1-3|.
CASSPMGGTRNTIYF
TGTGCCAGCAGCCCAATGGGGGGGACGAGAAACACCATATATTTT
>TRBV29-1|.|TRBJ1-1|few
CSVVGQNTEAFF
TGCAGCGTTGTGGGCCAGAACACTGAAGCTTTCTTT
>TRBV7-8|.|TRBJ2-1|.
CASSFDRGNSYNEQFF
TGTGCCAGCAGCTTTGATCGCGGAAACTCCTACAATGAGCAGTTCTTC
>TRBV29-1|.|TRBJ2-5|few
CSVGQGRETQYF
TGCAGCGTAGGTCAGGGAAGGGAGACCCAGTACTTC
>TRBV10-3|.|TRBJ2-1|.
CAISESTRGLDEQFF
TGTGCCATCAGTGAGTCGACTAGGGGGCTCGATGAGCAGTTCTTC
>TRBV20-1|TRBD2|TRBJ2-1|.
CSASLAGEGNEQFF
TGCAGTGCTAGTCTAGCGGGAGAAGGTAATGAGCAGTTCTTC
>TRBV6-5|TRBD1|TRBJ2-5|.
CASSYGQGRTETQYF
TGTGCCAGCAGTTACGGACAGGGGAGGACGGAGACCCAGTACTTC
>TRBV7-2|.|TRBJ2-3|many
CASSLIPPENTQYF
TGTGCCAGCAGCTTAATCCCCCCGGAAAATACGCAGTATTTT
>TRBV7-9|.|TRBJ2-6|many
CASSPLWGGANVLTF
TGTGCCAGCAGCCCCCTCTGGGGTGGGGCCAACGTCCTGACTTTC